This T cell receptor (beta chain) emerged from a study of blood T cell repertoires in COVID-19. In germline, CDR1 is LNHDA, CDR2 SQIVND (reference sequence). V was clipped by 5 bases and J by 5 bases; unmatched bases: 6. There are 15 residues in the CDR3. As originally analysed: The authors estimated nucleated cell counts from reference gene primer amplification. Sequencing used immunoSEQ multiplex PCR; TCRdb keeps in-frame clones, though not all of them. The DNA gave D and trimming, while V, J and clone size come from that table. The sample includes 300,000 or so clones, roughly nine tenths of them seen just once.

The source material was PBMCs or T cells enriched from blood (not recorded which). This clonotype originated in a man in his 60s who had recovered from COVID-19. This chain uses TRBV19 with TRBJ2-2; 9 nucleotides align to TRBD1. DNA of the CDR3: TGTGCCAGTAGTTCGCCGGGACAGGGAACCGGGGAGCTGTTTTTT. Encoded protein: CASSSPGQGTGELFF.